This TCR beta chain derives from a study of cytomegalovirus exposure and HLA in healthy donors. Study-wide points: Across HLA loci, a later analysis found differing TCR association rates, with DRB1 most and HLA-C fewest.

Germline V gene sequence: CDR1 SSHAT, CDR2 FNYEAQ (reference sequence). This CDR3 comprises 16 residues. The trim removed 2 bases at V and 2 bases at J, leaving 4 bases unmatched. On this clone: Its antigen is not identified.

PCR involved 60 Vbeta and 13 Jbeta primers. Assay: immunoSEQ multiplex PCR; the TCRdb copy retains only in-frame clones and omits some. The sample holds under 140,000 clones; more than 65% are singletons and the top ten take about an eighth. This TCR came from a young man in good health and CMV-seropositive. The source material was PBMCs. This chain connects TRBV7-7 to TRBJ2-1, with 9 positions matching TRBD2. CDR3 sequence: CASSLLAGSPYNEQFF. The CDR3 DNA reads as TGTGCCAGCAGCTTACTAGCGGGGTCCCCCTACAATGAGCAGTTCTTC.